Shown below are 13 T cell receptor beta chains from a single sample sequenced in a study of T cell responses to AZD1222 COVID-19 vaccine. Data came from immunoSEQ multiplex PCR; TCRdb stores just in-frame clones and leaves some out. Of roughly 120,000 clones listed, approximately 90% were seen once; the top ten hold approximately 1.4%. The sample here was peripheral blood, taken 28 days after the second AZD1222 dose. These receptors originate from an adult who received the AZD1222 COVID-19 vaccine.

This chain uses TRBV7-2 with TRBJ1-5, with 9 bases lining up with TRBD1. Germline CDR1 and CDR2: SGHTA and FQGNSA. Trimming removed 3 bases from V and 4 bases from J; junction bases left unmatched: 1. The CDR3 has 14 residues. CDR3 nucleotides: TGTGCCAGCAGCTTGACAGGGGGTAATCAGCCCCAGCATTTT. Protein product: CASSLTGGNQPQHF.

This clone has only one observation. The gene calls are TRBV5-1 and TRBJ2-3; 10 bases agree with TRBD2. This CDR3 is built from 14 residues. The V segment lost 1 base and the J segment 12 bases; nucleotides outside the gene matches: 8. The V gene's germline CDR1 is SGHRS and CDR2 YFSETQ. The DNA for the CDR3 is TGCGCCAGCAGCTTGCTGCTAGCGGGAGATTCCCAGTATTTT. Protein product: CASSLLLAGDSQYF. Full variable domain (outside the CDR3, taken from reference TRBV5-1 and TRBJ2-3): KAGVTQTPRYLIKTRGQQVTLSCSPISGHRSVSWYQQTPGQGLQFLFEYFSETQRNKGNFPGRFSGRQFSNSRSEMNVSTLELGDSALYLCASSLLLAGDSQYFGPGTRLTVL.

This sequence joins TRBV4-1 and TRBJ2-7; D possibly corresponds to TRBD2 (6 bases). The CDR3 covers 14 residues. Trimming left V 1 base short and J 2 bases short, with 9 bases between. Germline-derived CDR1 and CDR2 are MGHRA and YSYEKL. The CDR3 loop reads CASSQVGRTYEQYF. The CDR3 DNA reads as TGCGCCAGCAGCCAAGTCGGGAGAACCTACGAGCAGTACTTC.

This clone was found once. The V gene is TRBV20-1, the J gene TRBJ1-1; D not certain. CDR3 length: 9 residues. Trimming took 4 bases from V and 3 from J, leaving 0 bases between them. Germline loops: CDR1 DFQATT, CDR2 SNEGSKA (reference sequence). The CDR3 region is CSANTEAFF. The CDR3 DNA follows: TGCAGTGCTAACACTGAAGCTTTCTTT.

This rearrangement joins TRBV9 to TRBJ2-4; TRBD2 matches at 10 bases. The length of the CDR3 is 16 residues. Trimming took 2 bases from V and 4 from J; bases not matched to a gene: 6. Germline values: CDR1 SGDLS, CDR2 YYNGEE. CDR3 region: CASSVRAGGRKNIQYF. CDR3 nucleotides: TGTGCCAGCAGCGTCAGAGCGGGAGGGCGAAAAAACATTCAGTACTTC.

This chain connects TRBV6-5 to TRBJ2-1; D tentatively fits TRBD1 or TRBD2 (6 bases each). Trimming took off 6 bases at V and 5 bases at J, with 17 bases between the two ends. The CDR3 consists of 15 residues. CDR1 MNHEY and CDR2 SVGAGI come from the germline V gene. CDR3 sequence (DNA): TGTGCCAGCAGATCCCGGGGGCTAACCGACAATGAGCAGTTCTTC. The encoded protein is CASRSRGLTDNEQFF.

This CDR3 is CASSPRGLTEAFF. The CDR3 DNA reads as TGTGCCAGCAGCCCAAGGGGTCTCACTGAAGCTTTCTTT. The rearrangement links TRBV3-1 (or the pseudogene TRBV3-2) to TRBJ1-1; possibly TRBD1 for D (5 bases). V gave up 4 bases and J gave up 4 bases, with 10 bases separating them. The CDR3 totals 13 residues. Per the germline V gene, CDR1 is LGHDT and CDR2 is YNNKEL (reference sequence).

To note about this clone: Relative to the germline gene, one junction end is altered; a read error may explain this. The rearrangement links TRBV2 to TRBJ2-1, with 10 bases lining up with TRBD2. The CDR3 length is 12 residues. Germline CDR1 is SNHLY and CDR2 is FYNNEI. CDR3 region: CASSKAGGPGFF. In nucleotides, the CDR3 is TGTGCCAGCAGTAAAGCGGGAGGGCCGGGGTTCTTC.

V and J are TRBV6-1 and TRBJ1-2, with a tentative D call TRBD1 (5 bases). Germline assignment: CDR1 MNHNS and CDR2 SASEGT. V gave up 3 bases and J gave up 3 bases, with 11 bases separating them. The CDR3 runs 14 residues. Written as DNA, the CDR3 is TGTGCCAGCAGTGAGGGGGGACTCTACTATGGCTACACCTTC. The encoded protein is CASSEGGLYYGYTF.

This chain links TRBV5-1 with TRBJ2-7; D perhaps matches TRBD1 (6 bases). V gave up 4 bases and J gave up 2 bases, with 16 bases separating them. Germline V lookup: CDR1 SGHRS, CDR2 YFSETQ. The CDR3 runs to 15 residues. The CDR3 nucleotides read TGCGCCAGCAGCAGAAGGACAGAGCTGACCTACGAGCAGTACTTC. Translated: CASSRRTELTYEQYF.

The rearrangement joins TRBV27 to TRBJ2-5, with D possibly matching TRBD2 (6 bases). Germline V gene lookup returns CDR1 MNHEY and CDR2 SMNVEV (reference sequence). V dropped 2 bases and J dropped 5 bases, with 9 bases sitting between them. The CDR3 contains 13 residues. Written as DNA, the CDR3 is TGTGCCAGCAGTTTAACGGGGGTTGAGACCCAGTACTTC. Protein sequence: CASSLTGVETQYF.

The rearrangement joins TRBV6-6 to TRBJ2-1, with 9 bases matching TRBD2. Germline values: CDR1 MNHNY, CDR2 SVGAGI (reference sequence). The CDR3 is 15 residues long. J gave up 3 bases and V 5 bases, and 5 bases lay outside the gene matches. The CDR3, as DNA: TGTGCCAGCAGTGGCGGTAGCGGGAGCTACAATGAGCAGTTCTTC. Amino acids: CASSGGSGSYNEQFF.

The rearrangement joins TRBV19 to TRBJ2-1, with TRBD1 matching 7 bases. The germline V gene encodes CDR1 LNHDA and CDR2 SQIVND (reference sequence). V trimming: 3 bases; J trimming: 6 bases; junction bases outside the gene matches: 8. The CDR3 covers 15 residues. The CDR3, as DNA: TGTGCCAGTAGTATCCCCAGGGGGATCGGCAATGAGCAGTTCTTC. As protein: CASSIPRGIGNEQFF.